These T cell receptor beta chains were read from a single sample in a study of monozygotic twins with inflammatory bowel disease. For each CDR3 protein, TCRdb gives one entry from its re-call of the 5' RACE reads, without DNA. Its table records some 150,000 distinct CDR3 sequences. The sequencing input was blood. The receptors here all came from a human donor with ulcerative colitis or Crohn's disease, or a healthy co-twin of an affected twin (not recorded which). Each CDR3 is given with its conserved first and last residue.

>TRBJ1-1|TRBV10-3
CAISESSPTEAFF
>TRBJ2-1|TRBV18
CASSPSREPGNEQFF
>TRBJ1-5|TRBV19
CASTTSTYSNQPQHF
>TRBJ2-7|TRBV7-2
CASSQGPGTVTYEQYF
>TRBJ1-1|TRBV9
CASSVDWGPGTEAFF
>TRBJ1-2|TRBV25-1
CASSETGGLYGYTF
>TRBJ2-1|TRBV4-2
CASSQAGGAYNEQFF
>TRBJ1-1|TRBV4-2
CASSQREGNTEAFF
>TRBJ2-7|TRBV5-1
CASNSGQEAYEQYF
>TRBJ1-1|TRBV7-9
CASSLGANTEAFF
>TRBJ2-1|TRBV7-9
CASSLVAGEVDEQFF
>TRBJ2-7|TRBV19
CASSLPGQPYEQYF
>TRBJ2-7|TRBV12-3/TRBV12-4
CASSRDRWTGEQYF
>TRBJ2-1|TRBV7-2
CASSFSLLYEQFF
>TRBJ1-4|TRBV12-3/TRBV12-4
CASNQVRAEKLFF
>TRBJ1-5|TRBV21-1
CASSKGQWGHNQPQHF
>TRBJ2-7|TRBV20-1
CSARPPRGDSYEQYF
>TRBJ2-3|TRBV9
CASSPGWGTDTQYF